This T cell receptor beta chain was sequenced during a study of glioma-infiltrating T cells after dendritic cell vaccination. The repertoire was sequenced with immunoSEQ multiplex PCR; TCRdb's copy has only in-frame clones and lacks some. The data contain over 55,000 clones, approximately 81% of them singletons. The sequencing used blood, collected before dendritic cell vaccination. This sequence was found in a human donor with glioblastoma.

CDR3 sequence (DNA): TGCAGCGTCGGTGGCGGGGGGGCTCAAGAGACCCAGTACTTC. Amino acid sequence: CSVGGGGAQETQYF. V is TRBV29-1 and J is TRBJ2-5; 9 bases match TRBD2. J gave up 2 bases and V 6 bases, and 7 bases lay outside the gene matches. This CDR3 comprises 14 residues. From germline, CDR1 is SQVTM and CDR2 ANQGSEA. The whole variable domain, filled in from reference TRBV29-1 and TRBJ2-5, reads SAVISQKPSRDICQRGTSLTIQCQVDSQVTMMFWYRQQPGQSLTLIATANQGSEATYESGFVIDKFPISRPNLTFSTLTVSNMSPEDSSIYLCSVGGGGAQETQYFGPGTRLLVL.